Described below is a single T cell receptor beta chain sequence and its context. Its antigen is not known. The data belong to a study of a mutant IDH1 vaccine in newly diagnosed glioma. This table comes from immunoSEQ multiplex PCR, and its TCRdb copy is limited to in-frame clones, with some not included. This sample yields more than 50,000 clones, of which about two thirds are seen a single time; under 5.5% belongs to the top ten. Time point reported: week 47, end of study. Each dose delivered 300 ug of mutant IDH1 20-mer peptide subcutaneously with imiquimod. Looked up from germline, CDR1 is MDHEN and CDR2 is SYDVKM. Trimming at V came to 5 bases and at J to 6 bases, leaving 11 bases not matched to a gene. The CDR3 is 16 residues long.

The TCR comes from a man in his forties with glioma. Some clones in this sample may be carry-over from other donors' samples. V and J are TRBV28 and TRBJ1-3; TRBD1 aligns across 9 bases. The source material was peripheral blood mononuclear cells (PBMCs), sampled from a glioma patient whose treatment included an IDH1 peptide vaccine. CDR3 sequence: CASSPPGQGILNTIYF. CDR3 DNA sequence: TGTGCCAGCAGTCCCCCGGGACAGGGTATCCTAAACACCATATATTTT.